This TCR beta chain was profiled in a study of cytomegalovirus exposure and HLA in healthy donors (dated by TCRdb to about 2017). About the study as a whole: An earlier analysis of about 530 of the donors reported around 280 Gb of sequence data and around 100 million unique TCR beta sequences obtained from 150 million to 200 million T cells. Across 300 to 400 genotyped donors of the cohort, an average of approximately 240,000 unique TCR beta nucleotide sequences per donor were sequenced, and 15% to 20% of those sequences were non-productive. Rather than using new phenotypic data, the later analysis identified candidate immune exposures from TCR beta sequences and from how often those sequences occurred across donors. Among the roughly 430 genotyped donors, under 90% belonged to the genetic ancestry cluster associated with self-reported Caucasian donors. Every repertoire in the discovery cohort had been generated on one and the same sequencing platform. Alongside the repertoire data, information on donor age, sex, ethnicity and CMV serostatus was compiled. The study profiled the T cell repertoires of some 610 subjects by immunosequencing and related them to cytomegalovirus serostatus. To predict cytomegalovirus infection status, the study combined high-throughput TCR immunosequencing, statistical association of individual TCRs with disease status, and machine learning. An earlier analysis of roughly 600 of the donors used high-throughput TCR beta sequencing to judge whether each TCR beta V gene segment behaved as functional or pseudogenic. In a later analysis, previously published TCR beta repertoires from some 640 donors were re-analyzed and high-resolution HLA genotyping was added so that TCR occurrence patterns could be studied. Roughly 300 gigabases of sequencing data and 80 million or so unique TCR sequences were included in an early release covering around 600 HLA-typed donors. HLA typing included class I and class II loci at four-digit resolution. The study was designed to test whether signatures of past pathogen exposure could be identified by cataloging public T cell receptors. Several DR-DQ haplotypes were treated as single units for association and clustering because of strong linkage in the cohort. A later genetic analysis used genome-wide SNP genotypes for about 65% of the roughly 700 donors, treating that subset as a discovery cohort. Besides the first cohort of roughly 700 subjects, a separate validation cohort made up of over 95 different subjects was used. Typing coverage varied by locus: about 629-640 donors for A, B, C, DRB1 and DQB1; approximately 500 for DQA1; about 570 for DPA1; 400 to 480 for DPB1. The research as a whole found: The authors suggested that the approach could potentially be extended to other disease states and immunological phenotypes. Cytomegalovirus status was reported to be diagnosed by the classifier with high specificity and sensitivity in both the original and validation cohorts. When HLA alleles, especially DR and DQ, strongly co-occurred, attributing TCR associations to individual alleles was difficult. In a later analysis, TCR association rates were found to vary across HLA loci, with the most associated TCRs seen for DRB1 alleles and the fewest for HLA-C alleles. A further reported finding was that TCR beta sequences accurately predicted the HLA-A and HLA-B alleles for most subjects in the first cohort. Only TCR beta chains were sequenced in this cohort, and the absence of alpha or paired-chain data limited detectable features. The sequencing pipeline was judged likely to have produced a cluster of highly shared sequence variants as a technical artifact. According to a later genetic analysis, donors in an Asian-associated ancestry cluster had fewer N-insertions in productive TCRs than the roughly 700-donor mean. In the study, some 160 TCR beta chains were listed as associated with cytomegalovirus. An earlier analysis of some 590 of the donors showed that most TCR beta V segments appeared in productive rearrangements either about 87% or about 30% of the time, which broadly matched IMGT annotations. Roughly uniform sequencing depth across donors was assumed in presence/absence analyses, although this assumption may not hold. In a later analysis, HLA-associated TCR beta chains were found to be more clonally expanded and to have lower generation probabilities than equally common non-associated chains. At a false discovery rate of 0.05, a later analysis linked under 20,000 TCR beta sequences to specific HLA alleles. Because HLA typing was unavailable for some donors at each locus, only the typed subset was used in association tests. According to a later analysis, most CMV-associated TCR beta chains appeared to be HLA-restricted, and the HLA associations seemed to be driven largely by CMV exposure. In a later analysis, several top co-occurrence clusters were reported to appear linked to parvovirus B19, influenza, CMV and Epstein-Barr virus. A few of the identified cytomegalovirus-associated TCR beta chains were confirmed in vitro to be specific for cytomegalovirus antigens. Because the 87-base-pair reads could not distinguish some IMGT-functional V segments, including TRBV6-2 and TRBV6-3, those segments were excluded. Because counts were too low, 15 or so rarely observed V segments, including chromosome 9 orphons, were excluded from the earlier analysis of fewer than 650 of the donors. A later genetic analysis associated a missense DCLRE1C variant with V-gene and J-gene trimming of TCR beta chains, and an independent cohort replicated the association. Across donors, most TCR sequences were observed very rarely, whereas some public TCRs were present in many individuals. For the cohort, immune exposure information was limited to CMV serostatus. Correlated functional status among segregating V segments might be attributable to linkage disequilibrium, but an unknown experimental factor could not be ruled out.

Note on this clone: The antigen it binds to is not known. No much larger clonotype is one base removed from it; base qualities were not supplied.

The cohort was made up of 650 to 700 healthy bone marrow donors. At the time of sampling, all cohort members were nominally healthy, though unrecorded immune exposures were likely present. The donor was CMV seropositive and was included in the group of about 290 seropositive cohort members. A peripheral blood sample was provided by each donor, and peripheral blood mononuclear cells were used for TCR beta sequencing. Genomic DNA was extracted from the blood cell samples with the Qiagen DNeasy Blood Extraction Kit. V is trimmed back by 1 base and J by 4 bases, and the junction contains 7 bases that no gene match accounts for. From the cysteine up to the phenylalanine, the CDR3 has a length of 17 residues. Left in the record is the CDR3 DNA by itself, 51 bases read in frame from the first base. CDR1 and CDR2 are read off the germline V gene as SGHRS and YFSETQ. To prepare the library, the immunoSEQ multiplex PCR assay was applied. A mixture of 60 forward primers for TCR Vbeta segments and 13 reverse primers for TCR Jbeta segments was used in the multiplex PCR. The CDR3 region of rearranged TCR beta genes was amplified from genomic DNA by a multiplex PCR assay. On the Illumina HiSeq System, the amplified TCR beta libraries were sequenced as 87-base-pair reads. In the paper's pipeline: In a later analysis, some 80 million unique TCR beta chains were counted across the 500 to 700 repertoires, and around 10 million of these chains were shared by at least two donors. Raw reads were error-corrected and collapsed into unique sequences by a nearest-neighbor algorithm in which closely related sequences were merged to remove PCR and sequencing errors. Alignment of CDR3 sequences to IMGT reference sequences was used to assign V, D and J gene segments. Each retained sequence needed at least a six-nucleotide match to both a V gene segment and a J gene segment. Rearrangements were called productive when the CDR3 lacked stop codons and stayed in frame with V and J; all others were non-productive. CDR3 was defined by IMGT convention, running from the second conserved V-encoded cysteine to the conserved J-encoded phenylalanine. The earlier analysis of about 590 of the donors excluded sequences that lacked an unambiguous match to a single V gene segment. In an earlier analysis of several hundred of the donors, V segments were called functional above 56.7% productive rearrangements and were called segregating when the between-donor standard deviation exceeded 5%. To diagnose cytomegalovirus status from the catalog of TCR beta chain sequences, a statistical classification framework was built. In a later analysis, TCR nucleotide sequences were compared against IMGT/GENE-DB human TR gene sequences so that V and J genes could be assigned. Using the TCRdist pipeline, a later analysis assigned CDR3 sequences along with most-parsimonious VDJ recombination scenarios. In a later analysis, each TCR beta chain was defined by its CDR3 amino acid sequence together with its V-gene family, and reads without a unique V-gene family were excluded. To address suspected cross-contamination and a sequencing artifact, a later analysis removed 550 to 750 highly shared, low-generation-probability nucleotide sequences. In a later analysis, a clonal expansion index was calculated for each public chain from normalized within-repertoire ranks of inferred template counts. In a later analysis, generation probabilities were computed with a VDJ recombination model fitted to out-of-frame rearrangements, and the resulting probabilities were checked against IGoR. In a later analysis, hypergeometric tests were used to score TCR-TCR, TCR-HLA and TCR-CMV co-occurrence, with a repertoire-size bias correction applied to TCR pairs. To estimate false discovery rates, a later analysis permuted the HLA or CMV assignments 20 times. In a later analysis, co-occurring TCRs were grouped using DBSCAN, with TCRdist sequence similarity added in when clustering inside HLA-allele-positive subsets. Co-occurrence clustering excluded repertoires with fewer than 30,000 or more than 120,000 public chains, plus five with anomalous nucleotide sharing. Drawn from immuneACCESS, this table holds only the in-frame rearrangements with V and J called that TCRdb kept. Clones are partly lost; checked studies trace under half to an unresolved V gene and leave the rest unexplained. For V, J and clone size, that table is used; D and trimming come from the DNA. This sample is represented by 95,000 to 120,000 clones; over 65% of them were singletons. Around 4.2% of the sample comes from the top ten.

The specimen sequenced was PBMCs. The TCR was taken from a woman aged 40-49 years in good health and CMV-seropositive. The chain joins TRBV5-1 to TRBJ2-5; 13 bases in the junction line up with TRBD2. The CDR3 amino acid sequence is: CASSLRLAGGSGETQYF. The nucleotide sequence reads TGCGCCAGCAGCTTGAGACTAGCGGGGGGTTCAGGAGAGACCCAGTACTTC.